What follows are 17 T cell receptor beta chains derived from one specimen sequenced in a study of tumor-infiltrating lymphocytes in localized non-small cell lung cancer (dated by TCRdb to the early 2020s). Receptors were amplified or captured by the immunoSEQ multiplex PCR assay. In TCRdb, the immuneACCESS table is reduced to in-frame sequences with V and J assigned. These tables do not hold every clone; where another copy was compared, an unresolved V gene accounts for under half, and the others remain unexplained. This sample comprises more than 10,000 clones, about 82% of them detected only once. 12% of the sample goes to the ten largest clones. The sample comprised uninvolved lung tissue not adjacent to the tumor. Receptor source: a human donor with non-small cell lung cancer.

V is TRBV29-1 and J is TRBJ1-2, with D perhaps TRBD1 (6 bases). The CDR3 sequence is 11 residues long. The germline gives CDR1 SQVTM, CDR2 ANQGSEA. V lost 6 bases and J 4 bases, leaving 9 bases between the germline ends. CDR3 nucleotides: TGCAGCGTCGGACAGTCCTATGGCTACACCTTC. Encoded protein: CSVGQSYGYTF.

In DNA form, the CDR3 reads TGTGCCAGCAGTGAAGCGCCCGGTGGAAGACTCTTCGGGTATGGCTACACCTTC. Its protein is CASSEAPGGRLFGYGYTF. The chain carries TRBV2 and TRBJ1-2; D remains ambiguous. The CDR3 contains 18 residues. CDR1 and CDR2 from the germline V gene are SNHLY and FYNNEI. Between the trimmed V and J ends, which lost 0 bases and 5 bases, there was a span of 22 bases.

The chain recombines TRBV5-1 with TRBJ2-5; TRBD2 agrees at 8 bases. J lost 3 bases, V lost 4 bases, and 11 bases had no gene match. Germline lookup yields CDR1 SGHRS and CDR2 YFSETQ. The CDR3 has 16 amino acids. CDR3 in amino acids: CASSAESGGQKETQYF. CDR3 nucleotides: TGCGCCAGCAGCGCGGAGAGCGGGGGCCAAAAAGAGACCCAGTACTTC.

This clone was picked up a small number of times. J is TRBJ1-5 and V is TRBV6-6; 9 nucleotides align to TRBD1. The junction had 5 bases not matched to a gene; V was cut back by 5 bases and J by 6 bases. The CDR3 totals 14 residues. Germline V gene lookup returns CDR1 MNHNY and CDR2 SVGAGI (reference sequence). The CDR3 here is CASSADRGGQPQHF. The CDR3 nucleotides read TGTGCCAGCAGTGCGGACAGGGGAGGTCAGCCCCAGCATTTT.

The chain links TRBV7-2 to TRBJ2-5, with 8 bases lining up with TRBD1. Germline V gene sequence: CDR1 SGHTA, CDR2 FQGNSA. This CDR3 has 15 residues. Trimming cost V 0 bases and J 4 bases; bases outside gene matches: 4. This CDR3 reads CASSLAGQGRETQYF. In DNA, the CDR3 is TGTGCCAGCAGCTTAGCCGGACAGGGCAGAGAGACCCAGTACTTC.

This chain connects TRBV7-2 to TRBJ1-2; D remains ambiguous. The germline V gene has CDR1 SGHTA and CDR2 FQGNSA. The CDR3 loop spans 11 amino acids. V lost 11 bases to trimming and J lost 2 bases, with 9 bases between them. Here the CDR3 reads CASVGNYGYTF. In DNA form, the CDR3 reads TGTGCCTCGGTGGGAAACTATGGCTACACCTTC.

V and J are TRBV29-1 and TRBJ2-7, with 12 bases aligning to TRBD1. The germline CDR1 and CDR2 sequences are SQVTM and ANQGSEA. This CDR3 is 13 amino acids long. V shed 6 bases and J 6 bases; nucleotides not matched to a gene: 6. The CDR3 DNA reads TGCAGCGTCTCGGGACAGGGGGCGGGCGAGCAGTACTTC. As protein: CSVSGQGAGEQYF.

The rearrangement joins TRBV19 to TRBJ1-2; D may be TRBD1 (5 bases). V was clipped by 8 bases and J by 8 bases, with 15 bases between them. The CDR3 is 12 residues long. Germline V gives CDR1 LNHDA, CDR2 SQIVND (reference sequence). The chain's CDR3 is CASGPGLGGYTF. The CDR3 nucleotides are TGTGCCAGTGGCCCGGGACTTGGAGGCTACACCTTC. The variable domain in full, with the rest retrieved from reference TRBV19 and TRBJ1-2, is DGGITQSPKYLFRKEGQNVTLSCEQNLNHDAMYWYRQDPGQGLRLIYYSQIVNDFQKGDIAEGYSVSREKKESFPLTVTSAQKNPTAFYLCASGPGLGGYTFGSGTRLTVV.

This chain's CDR3 is CASSERRLAGNYGYTF. The CDR3 DNA follows: TGTGCCAGCAGTGAACGACGGTTAGCGGGAAACTATGGCTACACCTTC. J is TRBJ1-2 and V is TRBV6-1, with D hard to call. V lost 2 bases to trimming and J lost 2 bases, with 15 bases between them. This CDR3 is built from 16 residues. The germline CDR1 and CDR2 sequences are MNHNS and SASEGT.

The chain combines TRBV4-1 with TRBJ1-4; D is unresolved. This CDR3 is built from 12 residues. Trimming removed 6 bases at V and 7 bases at J, with 9 bases between. Germline V gene lookup returns CDR1 MGHRA and CDR2 YSYEKL. The CDR3 protein is CASRAPGEKLFF. CDR3 DNA: TGCGCCAGCAGGGCCCCGGGTGAAAAACTGTTTTTT.

The rearrangement joins TRBV7-9 to TRBJ2-3; 10 nucleotides line up with TRBD1. Unmatched junction bases numbered 7, after V lost 5 bases and J lost 2 bases. This CDR3 is built from 16 residues. Per germline, CDR1 SEHNR and CDR2 FQNEAQ (reference sequence). The CDR3 coding sequence is TGTGCCAGCAGCCCGTTGACAGGGGGCCTCACAGATACGCAGTATTTT. Protein: CASSPLTGGLTDTQYF.

The chain joins TRBV29-1 to TRBJ2-1; D remains unclear. This CDR3 region has 13 residues. The V end was cut by 6 bases, the J end by 0 bases, with 9 bases between. Per the germline V gene, CDR1 is SQVTM and CDR2 is ANQGSEA. Written as DNA, the CDR3 is TGCAGCGTCCGCCGCAGCTCCTACAATGAGCAGTTCTTC. Translation: CSVRRSSYNEQFF.

This chain links TRBV6-5 with TRBJ1-2; a possible D gene is TRBD1 (5 bases). The germline V gene encodes CDR1 MNHEY and CDR2 SVGAGI. The CDR3 is made up of 14 amino acids. Trimming cost V 6 bases and J 0 bases, with 11 bases left between them. DNA for the CDR3: TGTGCCAGCAGGGGGCCGGGGTCTAACTATGGCTACACCTTC. As protein: CASRGPGSNYGYTF.

The sample holds one count of this clone. The chain recombines TRBV29-1 with TRBJ1-1, with 11 bases lining up with TRBD1. This CDR3 region has 13 residues. Germline V gives CDR1 SQVTM, CDR2 ANQGSEA. After removal of 6 bases from V and 4 bases from J, the junction contained 4 bases not matched to a gene. The CDR3 DNA follows: TGCAGCGTGGGGGGGACAGGGGGCACTGAAGCTTTCTTT. This gives the protein CSVGGTGGTEAFF.

This sequence joins TRBV9 and TRBJ2-2; D gene unclear. This CDR3 is 16 amino acids long. Germline V gene sequence: CDR1 SGDLS, CDR2 YYNGEE. Trimming cost V 2 bases and J 0 bases, with 11 bases left between them. The CDR3 nucleotides are TGTGCCAGCAGCGTGAGTGTGAGTTCGAACACCGGGGAGCTGTTTTTT. It yields the protein CASSVSVSSNTGELFF.

V is TRBV7-9 and J is TRBJ1-2, with D possibly matching TRBD1 (6 bases). Trimming removed 10 bases at V and 0 bases at J, with 24 bases between. The CDR3 is 17 amino acids. Germline-derived CDR1 and CDR2 are SEHNR and FQNEAQ (reference sequence). CDR3 residues: CAIEGLLLGGSNYGYTF. CDR3 bases: TGTGCCATTGAGGGGCTCCTGCTAGGGGGGTCTAACTATGGCTACACCTTC.

The rearrangement joins TRBV7-2 to TRBJ2-4; 8 bases align to TRBD1. CDR1 is SGHTA, CDR2 FQGNSA, per germline. This CDR3 spans 14 amino acids. The J segment lost 3 bases and the V segment lost 5 bases, leaving 3 bases of the junction unmatched. The CDR3 reads CASSAGTGKNIQYF. The CDR3 DNA reads TGTGCCAGCAGCGCCGGGACAGGCAAAAACATTCAGTACTTC.